These T cell receptor beta chains were read from a single sample in a study of blood T cell repertoires in COVID-19. The protocol was immunoSEQ multiplex PCR, while the TCRdb copy is restricted to in-frame clones and leaves out a portion. The sample holds around 190,000 clones, roughly 76% seen once. Sequencing was performed on peripheral blood. The receptors here all came from a woman aged 35 to 49 with COVID-19, enrolled during active disease. The CDR3 runs from the conserved cysteine through the conserved F or W. The D gene is left open where the match is weak. Size is stated for part of the rows, as once, few or many counts, or as a class when the clone is expanded.

abundance: .
j_gene: TRBJ2-1
d_gene: .
v_gene: TRBV3-1/TRBV3-2
len: 13
CDR3nt: TGTGCCAGCAGCCAAGCTTGGCTAGCTGAGCAGTTCTTC
CDR3aa: CASSQAWLAEQFF

abundance: .
j_gene: TRBJ2-2
d_gene: .
v_gene: TRBV19
len: 13
CDR3nt: TGTGCCAGTAGTAGTCTAGCCGCCGGGGAGCTGTTTTTT
CDR3aa: CASSSLAAGELFF

abundance: .
j_gene: TRBJ2-3
d_gene: .
v_gene: TRBV6-5
len: 12
CDR3nt: TGTGCCAGCAAACAAAGCACAGATACGCAGTATTTT
CDR3aa: CASKQSTDTQYF

abundance: .
j_gene: TRBJ2-1
d_gene: TRBD2
v_gene: TRBV6-5
len: 14
CDR3nt: TGTGCCAGCAGTTCAGAGCGGGAGTTGGGTGAGCAGTTCTTC
CDR3aa: CASSSERELGEQFF

abundance: .
j_gene: TRBJ1-6
d_gene: .
v_gene: TRBV7-3
len: 15
CDR3nt: TGTGCCAGCAGATCCGCCGGACACGATAATTCACCCCTCCACTTT
CDR3aa: CASRSAGHDNSPLHF

abundance: .
j_gene: TRBJ2-3
d_gene: .
v_gene: TRBV28
len: 17
CDR3nt: TGTGCCAGCAGTTTATCGCATAGCTTTTCTAGCACAGATACGCAGTATTTT
CDR3aa: CASSLSHSFSSTDTQYF

abundance: .
j_gene: TRBJ2-1
d_gene: .
v_gene: TRBV6-6
len: 12
CDR3nt: TGTGCCAGCAGACCCCAGGGGAATGAGCAGTTCTTC
CDR3aa: CASRPQGNEQFF

abundance: once
j_gene: TRBJ2-2
d_gene: .
v_gene: TRBV5-1
len: 12
CDR3nt: TGCGCCAGCAGCTTGCCGACCGGGGAGCTGTTTTTT
CDR3aa: CASSLPTGELFF

abundance: .
j_gene: TRBJ2-1
d_gene: .
v_gene: TRBV28
len: 18
CDR3nt: TGTGCCAGCAGTTTACCGCACCACTGGACCCTAGCTGTCAGGGAGCAGTTCTTC
CDR3aa: CASSLPHHWTLAVREQFF

abundance: once
j_gene: TRBJ1-5
d_gene: .
v_gene: TRBV6-1
len: 14
CDR3nt: TGTGCCAGCAGTGATTTTGGGGGAGGTCAGCCCCAGCATTTT
CDR3aa: CASSDFGGGQPQHF

abundance: .
j_gene: TRBJ1-2
d_gene: .
v_gene: TRBV13
len: 11
CDR3nt: TGTGCCAGCAGCTTAGCCGGGGGCTACACCTTC
CDR3aa: CASSLAGGYTF

abundance: few
j_gene: TRBJ1-2
d_gene: .
v_gene: TRBV2
len: 13
CDR3nt: TGTGCCAGCAGTTACCTCAGGGCCTATGGCTACACCTTC
CDR3aa: CASSYLRAYGYTF

abundance: .
j_gene: TRBJ1-5
d_gene: .
v_gene: TRBV7-8
len: 13
CDR3nt: TGTGCCAGCAGCTCCAACTATAATCAGCCCCAGCATTTT
CDR3aa: CASSSNYNQPQHF

abundance: .
j_gene: TRBJ1-1
d_gene: TRBD1
v_gene: TRBV10-3
len: 11
CDR3nt: TGTGCCACCACGACAGGGGGGGTTTTGTTCTTT
CDR3aa: CATTTGGVLFF

abundance: .
j_gene: TRBJ1-1
d_gene: TRBD1
v_gene: TRBV19
len: 15
CDR3nt: TGTGCCAGTACCCTCGGAGGAAGGGGGCACACTGAAGCTTTCTTT
CDR3aa: CASTLGGRGHTEAFF

abundance: .
j_gene: TRBJ2-3
d_gene: TRBD2
v_gene: TRBV3-1/TRBV3-2
len: 16
CDR3nt: TGTGCCAGCAGCCAAGGACTAGCGGGGAGCGGTTATACGCAGTATTTT
CDR3aa: CASSQGLAGSGYTQYF

abundance: few
j_gene: TRBJ2-2
d_gene: TRBD1
v_gene: TRBV27
len: 13
CDR3nt: TGTGCCAGCGCCAACAGGGGCGGCGGGGAGCTGTTTTTT
CDR3aa: CASANRGGGELFF

abundance: once
j_gene: TRBJ2-2
d_gene: TRBD2
v_gene: TRBV3-1/TRBV3-2
len: 16
CDR3nt: TGTGCCAGCCGACCAGCGGGAGGACCGAACACCGGGGAGCTGTTTTTT
CDR3aa: CASRPAGGPNTGELFF